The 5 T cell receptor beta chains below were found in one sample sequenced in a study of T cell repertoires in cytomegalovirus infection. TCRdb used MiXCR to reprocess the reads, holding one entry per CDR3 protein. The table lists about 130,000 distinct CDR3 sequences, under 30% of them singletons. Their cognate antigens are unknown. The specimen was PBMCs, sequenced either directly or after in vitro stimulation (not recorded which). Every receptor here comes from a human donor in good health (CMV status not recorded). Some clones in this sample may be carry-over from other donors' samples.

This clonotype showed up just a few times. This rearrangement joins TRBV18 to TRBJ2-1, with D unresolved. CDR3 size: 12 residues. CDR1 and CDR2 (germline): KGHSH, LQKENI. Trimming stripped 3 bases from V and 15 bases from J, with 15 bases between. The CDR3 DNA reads TGTGCCAGCTCACCGCTAGGGATAGTTGCGTTCTTC. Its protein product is CASSPLGIVAFF.

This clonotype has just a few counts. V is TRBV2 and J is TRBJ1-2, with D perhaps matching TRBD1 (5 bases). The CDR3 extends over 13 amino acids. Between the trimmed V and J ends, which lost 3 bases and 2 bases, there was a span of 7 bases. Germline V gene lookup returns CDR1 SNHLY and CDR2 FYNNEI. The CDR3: CASSEGLNYGYTF. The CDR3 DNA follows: TGTGCCAGCAGTGAGGGACTAAACTATGGCTACACCTTC.

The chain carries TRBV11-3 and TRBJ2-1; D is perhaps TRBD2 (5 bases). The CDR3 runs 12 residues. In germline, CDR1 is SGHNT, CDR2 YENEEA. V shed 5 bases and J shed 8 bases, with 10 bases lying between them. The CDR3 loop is CASSPEGDEQFF. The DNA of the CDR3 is TGTGCCAGCAGCCCCGAGGGTGATGAGCAGTTCTTC.

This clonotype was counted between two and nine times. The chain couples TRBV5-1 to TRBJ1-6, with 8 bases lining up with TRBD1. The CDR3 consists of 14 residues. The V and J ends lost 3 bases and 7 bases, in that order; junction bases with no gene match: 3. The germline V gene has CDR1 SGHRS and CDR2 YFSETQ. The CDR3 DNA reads TGCGCCAGCAGCTGGGGGGACAGGAATTCACCCCTCCACTTT. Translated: CASSWGDRNSPLHF.

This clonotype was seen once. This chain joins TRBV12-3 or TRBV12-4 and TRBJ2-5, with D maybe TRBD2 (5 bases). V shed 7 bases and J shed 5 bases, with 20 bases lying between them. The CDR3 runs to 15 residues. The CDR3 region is CASNLGRISGETQYF. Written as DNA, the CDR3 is TGTGCCAGCAACCTCGGTCGGATTTCGGGGGAGACCCAGTACTTC.